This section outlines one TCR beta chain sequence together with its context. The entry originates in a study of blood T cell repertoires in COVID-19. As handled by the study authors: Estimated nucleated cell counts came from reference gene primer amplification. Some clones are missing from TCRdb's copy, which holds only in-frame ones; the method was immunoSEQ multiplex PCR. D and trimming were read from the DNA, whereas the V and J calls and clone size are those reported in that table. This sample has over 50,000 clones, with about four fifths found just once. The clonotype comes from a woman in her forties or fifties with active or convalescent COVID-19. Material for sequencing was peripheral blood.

CDR3 amino acids: CATSDIGQGRETQYF. The CDR3 nucleotides read TGTGCCACCAGTGATATTGGACAGGGTAGGGAGACCCAGTACTTC. This chain joins TRBV24-1 and TRBJ2-5; TRBD1 agrees at 8 bases. V lost 3 bases, J lost 5 bases, and 7 bases stayed unmatched. Germline CDR1 KGHDR, CDR2 SFDVKD. The length of the CDR3 is 15 residues.